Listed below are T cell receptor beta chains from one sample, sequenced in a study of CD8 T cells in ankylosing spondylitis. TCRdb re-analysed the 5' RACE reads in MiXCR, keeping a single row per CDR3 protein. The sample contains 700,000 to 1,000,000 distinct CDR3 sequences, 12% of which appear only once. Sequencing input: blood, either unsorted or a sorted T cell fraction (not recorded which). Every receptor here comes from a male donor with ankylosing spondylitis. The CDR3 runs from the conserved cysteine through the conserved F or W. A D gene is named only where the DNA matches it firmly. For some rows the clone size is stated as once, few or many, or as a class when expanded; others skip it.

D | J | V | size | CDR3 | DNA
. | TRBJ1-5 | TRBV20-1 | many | CSASVGLGNQPQHF | TGCAGTGCTAGTGTGGGCTTAGGCAATCAGCCCCAGCATTTT
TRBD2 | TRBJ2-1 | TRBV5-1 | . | CASSAGTSVMAYNEQFF | TGCGCCAGCAGCGCCGGGACTAGCGTAATGGCATACAATGAGCAGTTCTTC
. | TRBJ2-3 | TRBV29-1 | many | CSVVAGTVLGWGTDTQYF | TGCAGCGTTGTGGCCGGGACGGTCCTTGGGTGGGGCACAGATACGCAGTATTTT
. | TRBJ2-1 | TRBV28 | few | CASSQTFEQFF | TGTGCCAGCAGTCAGACCTTTGAGCAGTTCTTC
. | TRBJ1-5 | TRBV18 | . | CASSPGGGDQPQHF | TGTGCCAGCTCACCAGGAGGAGGGGATCAGCCCCAGCATTTT
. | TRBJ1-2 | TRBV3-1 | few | CASSHPGTNYGYTF | TGTGCCAGCAGCCACCCCGGGACAAACTATGGCTACACCTTC
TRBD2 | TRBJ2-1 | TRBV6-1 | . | CASLAGGLLNEQFF | TGTGCCAGCTTAGCGGGAGGGTTACTCAATGAGCAGTTCTTC
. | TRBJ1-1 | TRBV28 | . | CASRGRGAEAFF | TGTGCCAGCAGGGGTCGGGGGGCGGAAGCTTTCTTT
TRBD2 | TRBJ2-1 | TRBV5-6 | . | CASSWGGLAGNPSQFF | TGTGCCAGCAGCTGGGGGGGACTAGCGGGAAACCCTTCGCAGTTCTTC
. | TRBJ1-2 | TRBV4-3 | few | CASSRGTSNYGYTF | TGCGCCAGCAGCCGGGGGACATCGAACTATGGCTACACCTTC
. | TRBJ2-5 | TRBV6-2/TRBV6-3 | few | CASSKGWRETQYF | TGTGCCAGCAGTAAGGGATGGCGGGAGACCCAGTACTTC
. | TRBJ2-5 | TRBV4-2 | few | CASSPNERGKTQYF | TGTGCCAGCAGCCCCAATGAGCGCGGGAAGACCCAGTACTTC
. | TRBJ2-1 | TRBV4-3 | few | CASSRLGTGQYNEQFF | TGCGCCAGCAGCCGATTGGGGACCGGGCAGTACAATGAGCAGTTCTTC
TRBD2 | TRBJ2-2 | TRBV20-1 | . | CSASTSGGHTGELFF | TGCAGTGCTTCGACTAGCGGGGGACACACCGGGGAGCTGTTTTTT
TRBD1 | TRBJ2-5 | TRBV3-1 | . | CASARTGETQYF | TGTGCCAGCGCCAGGACAGGCGAGACCCAGTACTTC